This TCR beta chain was recorded in a study of CD8 T cells in Susac syndrome (dated by TCRdb to between 2018 and 2021). With regard to the full study: Repertoire sequencing was used to test whether CD8+ T cell activation and differentiation in Susac syndrome was antigen driven. The clonality of the CD8+ T cell repertoire was compared across about 12 healthy donors, some 14 Susac syndrome patients and around 16 multiple sclerosis patients.

Peripheral blood CD8+ and CD4+ T cells from healthy donors, Susac syndrome patients and multiple sclerosis patients were profiled using high-throughput TCR beta sequencing. The multiple sclerosis controls were treatment-naive patients whose relapsing-remitting disease, either stable or active, fulfilled the revised McDonald criteria. Bulk CD8+ and CD4+ T cells were purified magnetically by negative isolation, whereas CD8+ TEMRA cells were enriched by FACS. Blood was collected in EDTA tubes and processed within 24 hours, with PBMCs isolated through density gradient centrifugation. PBMCs destined for TCR sequencing were cryopreserved in liquid nitrogen and later thawed in a 37 °C water bath. The sorted or isolated CD4+, CD8+ and CD8+ TEMRA cells had a purity of 90% or higher. RNA was extracted with the RNeasy kit and about 0.5 to 1 ug was reverse transcribed using random hexamers. The immunoSEQ multiplex PCR assay, which covers 54 Vbeta and 13 Jbeta segments, was used to amplify TCR beta CDR3 regions. To correct PCR amplification bias, a synthetic template baseline was used for both primer optimization and computational correction. The original pipeline was this. Only productive sequences were kept, with reads annotated to V, D and J genes according to IMGT and analyzed in immunoSEQ Analyzer. To calculate clonality, Shannon entropy was normalized by log2 of the number of productive unique sequences and then subtracted from one. Public and private clones were assessed among the 100 most prevalent clones of each patient and control. Clones were defined as Susac-specific when absent from the healthy and MS cohorts, from roughly 1,000 published viral clones and from other ImmuneACCESS disease sequences. TCRdb reran the public reads through fastp at Q25 and MiXCR, keeping productive beta chains. Each entry merges the rows of one CDR3 protein and shows their most common DNA and genes. V and J calls and clone size were set by TCRdb, not the authors. The sample table records 250,000 to 300,000 distinct CDR3 sequences; 70% to 90% of these occur just once. The top ten constitute approximately 0.11% of the sample.

V is clipped by 8 bases and J by 0 bases, and the sequence between their germline boundaries is 16 bases long. The cysteine opens and the phenylalanine closes a CDR3 of 15 amino acids. Only CDR3 DNA remains: 45 bases, in frame from the first base. CDR1 SNHLY and CDR2 FYNNEI were looked up in the germline V gene. Broad study findings and their caveats: The study acknowledged that relatively few individuals were included in the TCR sequencing and HLA analysis.

Details on this clonotype: It has no known antigen specificity. No base qualities exist here, and no much larger clone lies one base off it.

The sample consisted of CD8+ T cells from PBMCs. The chain is made from TRBV2 and TRBJ1-1; the D region possibly corresponds to TRBD1 (5 bases align). The receptor's source is a human donor with multiple sclerosis. The DNA reads TGTGCCAGCGGCCTCGGCGAGGGGATGAACACTGAAGCTTTCTTT. This sequence encodes CASGLGEGMNTEAFF.